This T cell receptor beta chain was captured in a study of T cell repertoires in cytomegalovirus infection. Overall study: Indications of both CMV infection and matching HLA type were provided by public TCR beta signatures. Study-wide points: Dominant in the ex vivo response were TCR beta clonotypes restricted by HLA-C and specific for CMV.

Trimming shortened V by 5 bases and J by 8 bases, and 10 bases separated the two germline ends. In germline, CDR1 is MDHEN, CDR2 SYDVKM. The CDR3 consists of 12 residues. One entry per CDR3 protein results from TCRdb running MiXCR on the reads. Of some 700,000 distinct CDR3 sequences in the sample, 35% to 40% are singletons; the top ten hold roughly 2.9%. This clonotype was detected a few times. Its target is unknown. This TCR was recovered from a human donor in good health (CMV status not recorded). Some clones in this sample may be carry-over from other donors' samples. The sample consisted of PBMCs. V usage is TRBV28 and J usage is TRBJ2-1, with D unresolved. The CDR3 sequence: CASSTGWHEQFF. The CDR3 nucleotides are TGTGCCAGCAGTACCGGGTGGCATGAGCAGTTCTTC.